Following are 24 T cell receptor beta chains from one sample sequenced in a study of CD4 and CD8 cells across lung adenocarcinoma regions. One entry per CDR3 protein results from TCRdb running MiXCR on the PCR reads. This sample has 7,500 to 8,500 distinct CDR3 sequences, with 40% to 45% found just once. The sequencing input was CD4+ T cells from the margin of a lung tumor. Source of these receptors: a male donor with lung adenocarcinoma. The CD4 and CD8 labels of this study may be unreliable.

In this sample, this clonotype turned up many times. The chain links TRBV7-6 to TRBJ2-1; D unresolved. The CDR3 contains 16 residues. The V gene lost 2 bases and the J gene lost 9 bases, with 20 bases spanning the gap. From germline, CDR1 is SGHVS and CDR2 FNYEAQ. The CDR3 bases are TGTGCCAGCAGCTTATTACGGGCCCCAGAATCCGGTGAGCAGTTCTTC. Its translation: CASSLLRAPESGEQFF.

This sequence joins TRBV6-4 and TRBJ2-5, with TRBD2 identical over 9 bases. The CDR3 totals 18 residues. Trimming took 6 bases from V and 9 from J; bases not matched to a gene: 23. Germline-derived CDR1 and CDR2 are MRHNA and SNTAGT. As DNA, the CDR3 is TGTGCCAGCAGGGGGGGGTCTAGCGGGGCCCCCAAGAGAAGTCCCCAGTACTTC. Its protein product is CASRGGSSGAPKRSPQYF.

The chain couples TRBV27 to TRBJ2-7, with D hard to call. CDR1 is MNHEY and CDR2 is SMNVEV in the germline V gene (reference sequence). Trimming cost V 8 bases and J 0 bases, with 11 bases left between them. The CDR3 length is 13 residues. DNA for the CDR3: TGTGCCAGCTGGACCATGAGCTCCTACGAGCAGTACTTC. Encoded protein: CASWTMSSYEQYF.

CDR3 sequence reads: CASMGGDTDTQYF. The CDR3 coding sequence is TGTGCCAGCATGGGCGGGGATACAGATACGCAGTATTTT. The chain links TRBV6-1 to TRBJ2-3, with D perhaps TRBD2 (6 bases). Germline values: CDR1 MNHNS, CDR2 SASEGT. The CDR3 runs to 13 residues. The germline V and J ends were trimmed by 7 bases and 3 bases, with 11 bases remaining between them.

This clonotype was seen a few times. The chain couples TRBV10-3 to TRBJ2-5; TRBD1 matches 7 bases. V lost 4 bases and J lost 2; bases outside the gene matches: 7. There are 15 residues in the CDR3. CDR1 is ENHRY and CDR2 is SYGVKD in the germline V gene. The DNA for the CDR3 is TGTGCCATCAGTGCTAGGACAGGCGGTCAAGAGACCCAGTACTTC. Residues: CAISARTGGQETQYF.

Comments on this clonotype: One end of the junction varies from germline; a read error may be responsible. The V and J genes are TRBV20-1 and TRBJ2-3; 7 nucleotides match TRBD2. CDR3 length: 14 residues. Germline CDR1 DFQATT, CDR2 SNEGSKA (reference sequence). The CDR3: CSASPTSVGETQYF. The CDR3 DNA reads as TGCAGTGCCTCACCAACTAGCGTAGGAGAGACGCAGTATTTC.

The chain joins TRBV6-1 to TRBJ2-1; D is possibly TRBD2 (6 bases). The DNA end is more similar to TRBJ2-7, so the J call may be wrong. CDR1 and CDR2 from the germline V gene are MNHNS and SASEGT. The CDR3 has 15 residues. CDR3 residues: CASSENGGLGYEQYF. CDR3 coding DNA: TGTGCCAGCAGTGAAAATGGGGGGTTAGGCTACGAGCAGTACTTC.

This sequence joins TRBV27 and TRBJ2-3; no definite D call. Germline V gives CDR1 MNHEY, CDR2 SMNVEV (reference sequence). V was cut by 0 bases and J by 12 bases, with 19 bases left in between. CDR3 size: 15 residues. As DNA, the CDR3 is TGTGCCAGCAGTTTATCTCTGTGGGCGAAAGACACTCAGTATTTT. It translates to CASSLSLWAKDTQYF.

The DNA of the CDR3 is TGCGCCAGCGAGCAGGGGCCGGGCAATGAGCAGTTCTTC. Residues: CASEQGPGNEQFF. This chain uses TRBV5-1 with TRBJ2-1; D possibly corresponds to TRBD1 (6 bases). Trimming cost V 7 bases and J 6 bases, with 14 bases left between them. The CDR3 is made up of 13 amino acids. The V gene's germline CDR1 is SGHRS and CDR2 YFSETQ.

This clonotype was seen ten or more times. The chain combines TRBV6-5 with TRBJ2-2; 9 bases are a match to TRBD2. Trimming took 6 bases from V and 2 from J; bases not matched to a gene: 7. Germline V gene lookup returns CDR1 MNHEY and CDR2 SVGAGI. The CDR3 runs 16 residues. For the CDR3, the DNA is TGTGCCAGCAGCTCCAAGCGGGGGGTCAACACCGGGGAGCTGTTTTTT. It encodes CASSSKRGVNTGELFF.

By proportion, this clonotype is medium-sized (0.01 to 0.1%). The CDR3 spells CASSEAWSTGEQFF. Here the CDR3 DNA reads TGTGCCAGCAGTGAAGCGTGGAGCACGGGTGAGCAGTTCTTC. The V call is TRBV6-1, the J call TRBJ2-1, with no clear D. V lost 0 bases and J 9 bases, leaving 12 bases between the germline ends. From germline, CDR1 is MNHNS and CDR2 SASEGT. The CDR3 spans 14 residues.

This clonotype was seen just once. CDR3 nucleotide sequence: TGTGCCAGCAGTGCCGACAGGTTCCGAGAGACCCAGTACTTC. This gives the protein CASSADRFRETQYF. The chain combines TRBV27 with TRBJ2-1, with D tentatively TRBD1 (6 bases). The J call may be incorrect, as the DNA end agrees better with TRBJ2-5. The germline V gene has CDR1 MNHEY and CDR2 SMNVEV (reference sequence). This CDR3 comprises 14 residues.

This clonotype was picked up a small number of times. A much larger clonotype is one base distant, so this may be a read error. CDR3 sequence reads: CASSSSGRALGTQFF. The CDR3 region has the DNA TGTGCCAGCAGCTCTAGCGGGAGGGCCTTGGGGACCCAGTTCTTC. The chain links TRBV7-2 to TRBJ2-1, with 12 bases lining up with TRBD2. J was trimmed by 13 bases and V by 4 bases; bases with no gene match: 11. The CDR3 is 15 residues long. The V gene's germline CDR1 is SGHTA and CDR2 FQGNSA.

This clonotype came up many times. This may come from a read error, since a much larger clone is one base off. This chain's CDR3 is CASSRSGSFLNIQFF. The DNA for the CDR3 is TGTGCCAGCAGCCGGTCGGGGAGTTTTCTAAACATTCAGTTCTTC. V usage is TRBV6-6 and J usage is TRBJ2-1; tentatively, D is TRBD2 (5 bases). The germline V gene has CDR1 MNHNY and CDR2 SVGAGI (reference sequence). V dropped 6 bases and J dropped 13 bases, with 25 bases sitting between them. The CDR3 loop spans 15 amino acids.

The chain joins TRBV20-1 to TRBJ1-1; TRBD1 is a possible D gene (5 bases). This CDR3 is built from 13 residues. CDR1 DFQATT and CDR2 SNEGSKA come from the germline V gene (reference sequence). Trimming removed 6 bases at V and 4 bases at J, with 15 bases between. CDR3 coding DNA: TGCAGTGCGGTACCGGGGACGATCACTGAAGCTTTCTTT. It translates to CSAVPGTITEAFF.

The rearrangement links TRBV4-3 to TRBJ1-1; no definite D call. The CDR3 contains 15 residues. Germline loops: CDR1 LGHNA, CDR2 YSLEER. V shed 0 bases and J shed 1 base, with 9 bases lying between them. The CDR3: CASSQEFRENTEAFF. CDR3 sequence (DNA): TGCGCCAGCAGCCAAGAGTTCCGAGAGAACACTGAAGCTTTCTTT.

By share of the sample, this clonotype is medium-sized. The V call is TRBV27, the J call TRBJ2-5, with D possibly being TRBD1 (6 bases). CDR1 is MNHEY, CDR2 SMNVEV, per germline (reference sequence). The CDR3 is 14 residues long. V dropped 5 bases and J dropped 5 bases, with 15 bases sitting between them. As DNA, the CDR3 is TGTGCCAGCAGTCCACGAAACAGGGTTGAGACCCAGTACTTC. This encodes CASSPRNRVETQYF.

This clonotype counts as medium-sized. This clone may be a read error of a much larger clone one base away. V gene TRBV6-5 combines with J gene TRBJ2-1, with 10 bases that match TRBD2. TRBJ2-7 matches the DNA end more closely, so the J call is doubtful. Germline CDR1 MNHEY, CDR2 SVGAGI. This CDR3 region has 15 residues. CDR3: CASSPLAGGSSEQYF. Here the CDR3 DNA reads TGTGCCAGCAGTCCCTTAGCGGGAGGCTCCAGCGAGCAGTACTTC.

The V gene is TRBV11-3, the J gene TRBJ1-1; D perhaps matches TRBD1 (6 bases). Trimming took 0 bases from V and 11 from J, leaving 10 bases between them. The CDR3 runs 12 residues. The germline V gene has CDR1 SGHNT and CDR2 YENEEA. DNA of the CDR3: TGTGCCAGCAGCTTAGAGGGGGGGGCGGCTTTCTTT. Protein sequence: CASSLEGGAAFF.

The CDR3 spells CASSEKWNRGAKNIQYF. The CDR3 DNA reads as TGTGCCAGCAGTGAAAAGTGGAACAGGGGGGCGAAAAACATTCAGTATTTT. J is TRBJ2-3 and V is TRBV6-1; 8 positions match TRBD1. The germline gives CDR1 MNHNS, CDR2 SASEGT. V shed 2 bases and J 12 bases; nucleotides not matched to a gene: 19. CDR3 length: 17 amino acids.

There are a few counts of this clonotype. The J gene is TRBJ2-3, the V gene TRBV20-1; 9 positions match TRBD2. CDR1 is DFQATT, CDR2 SNEGSKA, per germline (reference sequence). This CDR3 is built from 15 residues. V shed 4 bases, J shed 2 bases, and the junction held 7 bases outside the gene matches. The CDR3 bases are TGCAGTGCTACGAGGCTAGCGGGGTTCACAGATACGCAGTATTTT. Translation gives CSATRLAGFTDTQYF.

The genes are TRBV27 and TRBJ2-4, with D possibly TRBD2 on 6 matching bases. Germline V gene lookup returns CDR1 MNHEY and CDR2 SMNVEV (reference sequence). The CDR3 totals 17 residues. V lost 3 bases and J 13 bases, leaving 28 bases between the germline ends. Here the CDR3 DNA reads TGTGCCAGCAGTTTCAACCCTCTAGCGCTTGGCAAAAACACGCAGTACTTC. Translating gives CASSFNPLALGKNTQYF.

On this clonotype: One end of the junction does not line up with germline, which may come from a read error. The gene calls are TRBV6-4 and TRBJ2-3; TRBD1 is a possible D gene (6 bases). The CDR3 consists of 15 residues. Germline V gene sequence: CDR1 MRHNA, CDR2 SNTAGT. CDR3 protein: CARSAGGGGQETQYF. The CDR3 nucleotides read TGTGCCAGGAGTGCTGGGGGCGGTGGGCAAGAGACCCAGTATTTC.

This clonotype is judged large. J is TRBJ2-5 and V is TRBV27, with a weak D call TRBD2 (6 bases). CDR3 size: 16 residues. Germline V gene sequence: CDR1 MNHEY, CDR2 SMNVEV (reference sequence). V lost 2 bases to trimming and J lost 2 bases, with 15 bases between them. CDR3 nucleotides: TGTGCCAGCAGTTTAGGGGGGAGGACTGTGCAAGAGACCCAGTACTTC. It codes for CASSLGGRTVQETQYF.